Presented here are 10 T cell receptor beta chains from one specimen sequenced in a study of T cells after yellow fever vaccination. One entry per CDR3 protein, called by TCRdb with MiXCR from the 5' RACE reads. The table lists under 600,000 distinct CDR3 sequences, 13% of them singletons. Sequenced material: PBMCs, taken on the day of the yellow fever booster vaccination. These receptors all stem from a man younger than 40 who received the YFV17D yellow fever vaccine.

In its sample, this clonotype was seen a few times. The J gene is TRBJ2-5, the V gene TRBV24-1, with D possibly TRBD1 on 6 matching bases. The CDR3 is 15 amino acids. Trimming stripped 6 bases from V and 1 base from J, with 14 bases between. CDR1 is KGHDR, CDR2 SFDVKD, per germline. CDR3 loop: CATSQGNRAQETQYF. The CDR3 coding sequence is TGTGCCACCAGTCAAGGGAACAGGGCCCAAGAGACCCAGTACTTC.

The chain has TRBV20-1 and TRBJ2-2; perhaps TRBD2 as D (6 bases). Germline lookup yields CDR1 DFQATT and CDR2 SNEGSKA (reference sequence). This CDR3 spans 13 amino acids. Trimming shortened V by 3 bases and J by 7 bases, and 12 bases separated the two germline ends. The CDR3 reads CSASRRDGGELFF. In DNA form, the CDR3 reads TGCAGTGCTAGTAGGAGGGACGGCGGGGAGCTGTTTTTT.

The rearrangement uses TRBV18 and TRBJ2-5, with D possibly TRBD2 on 6 matching bases. CDR1 and CDR2 from the germline V gene are KGHSH and LQKENI. CDR3 length equals 14 residues. V was shortened by 8 bases and J by 0 bases, with 13 bases between the two germline ends. As DNA, the CDR3 is TGTGCCAGCAGCCCGGGACTGTACCAAGAGACCCAGTACTTC. Its protein product is CASSPGLYQETQYF.

The rearrangement links TRBV23-1 to TRBJ1-6, with a tentative D call TRBD1 (5 bases). TRBV23-1 is an ORF, and what it does is uncertain. V gave up 8 bases and J gave up 3 bases, with 11 bases separating them. The CDR3 sequence is 14 residues long. CDR3 protein: CASGEGIYNSPLHF. In DNA, the CDR3 is TGCGCCAGCGGTGAGGGGATCTATAATTCACCCCTCCACTTT.

This clonotype was picked up many times. The chain joins TRBV7-9 to TRBJ2-7; D possibly uses TRBD1 or TRBD2 (5 bases each). Germline-derived CDR1 and CDR2 are SEHNR and FQNEAQ (reference sequence). The CDR3 runs to 13 residues. The germline V and J ends were trimmed by 5 bases and 9 bases, with 17 bases remaining between them. The CDR3 spells CASSLQAAGAQYF. In nucleotides, the CDR3 is TGTGCCAGCAGCCTTCAGGCCGCCGGGGCGCAGTACTTC.

The table lists this clonotype with a few counts. The V call is TRBV5-1, the J call TRBJ2-7; 7 bases match TRBD2. CDR1 is SGHRS, CDR2 YFSETQ, per germline. The CDR3 has 15 residues. V lost 0 bases and J lost 3; bases outside the gene matches: 6. CDR3 residues: CASSLEIGGSYEQYF. The CDR3 coding sequence is TGCGCCAGCAGCTTGGAGATCGGGGGGAGCTACGAGCAGTACTTC.

The gene calls are TRBV28 and TRBJ2-7, with 9 bases fitting TRBD2. From germline, CDR1 is MDHEN and CDR2 SYDVKM. The CDR3 runs to 11 residues. The CDR3 DNA sequence: TGTAGGGCGGGAGGGGGGTACGAGCAGTACTTC. This gives the protein CRAGGGYEQYF.

V and J are TRBV5-1 and TRBJ2-1, with D tentatively TRBD2 (5 bases). CDR1 SGHRS and CDR2 YFSETQ come from the germline V gene. This CDR3 spans 13 amino acids. Trimming pared 4 bases from V and 5 bases from J, leaving 10 bases between. CDR3 sequence: CASSRDLNNEQFF. The CDR3, as DNA: TGCGCCAGCAGCCGGGATTTGAACAATGAGCAGTTCTTC.

This clonotype came up many times. DNA of the CDR3: TGTGCCAGCAGTGAATCTGGACAACCATCCTACGAGCAGTACTTC. Its translation: CASSESGQPSYEQYF. The chain carries TRBV25-1 and TRBJ2-7; D might be TRBD1 (5 bases). The germline V and J ends were trimmed by 1 base and 1 base, with 11 bases remaining between them. The CDR3 covers 15 residues. The V gene's germline CDR1 is MGHDK and CDR2 SYGVNS.

This clonotype has more than one count but fewer than ten. V usage is TRBV3-1 and J usage is TRBJ2-2, with D perhaps matching TRBD1 or TRBD2 (5 bases each). V lost 4 bases and J lost 2, with 14 bases in between. The length of the CDR3 is 16 residues. Germline V gives CDR1 LGHDT, CDR2 YNNKEL (reference sequence). CDR3: CASSRLGETNTGELFF. The CDR3 DNA is TGTGCCAGCAGCCGCTTGGGGGAGACCAACACCGGGGAGCTGTTTTTT.